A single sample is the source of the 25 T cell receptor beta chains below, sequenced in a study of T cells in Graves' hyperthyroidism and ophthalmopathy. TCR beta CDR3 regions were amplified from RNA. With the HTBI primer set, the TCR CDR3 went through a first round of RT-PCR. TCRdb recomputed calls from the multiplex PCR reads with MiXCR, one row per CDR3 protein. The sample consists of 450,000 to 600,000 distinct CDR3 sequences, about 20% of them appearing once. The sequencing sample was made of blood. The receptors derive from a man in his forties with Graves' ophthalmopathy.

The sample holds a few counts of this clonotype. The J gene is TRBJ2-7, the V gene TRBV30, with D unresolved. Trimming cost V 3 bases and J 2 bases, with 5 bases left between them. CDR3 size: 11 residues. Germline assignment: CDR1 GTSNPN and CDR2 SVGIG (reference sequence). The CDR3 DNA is TGTGCCTGGAGGACGGCCTACGAGCAGTACTTC. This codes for CAWRTAYEQYF.

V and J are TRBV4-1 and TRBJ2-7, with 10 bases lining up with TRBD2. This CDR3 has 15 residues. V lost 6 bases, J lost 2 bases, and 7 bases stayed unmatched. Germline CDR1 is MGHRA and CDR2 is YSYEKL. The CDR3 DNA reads TGCGCCAGCAGTTTACGGACTAGCGGCCCCTACGAGCAGTACTTC. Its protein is CASSLRTSGPYEQYF.

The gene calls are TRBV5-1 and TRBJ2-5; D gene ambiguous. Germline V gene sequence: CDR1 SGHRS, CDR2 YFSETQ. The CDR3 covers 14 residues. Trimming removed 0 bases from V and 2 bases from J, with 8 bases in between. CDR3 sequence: CASSLEQTQETQYF. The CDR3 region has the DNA TGCGCCAGCAGCTTGGAACAGACACAAGAGACCCAGTACTTC. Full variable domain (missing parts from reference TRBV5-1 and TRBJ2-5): KAGVTQTPRYLIKTRGQQVTLSCSPISGHRSVSWYQQTPGQGLQFLFEYFSETQRNKGNFPGRFSGRQFSNSRSEMNVSTLELGDSALYLCASSLEQTQETQYFGPGTRLLVL.

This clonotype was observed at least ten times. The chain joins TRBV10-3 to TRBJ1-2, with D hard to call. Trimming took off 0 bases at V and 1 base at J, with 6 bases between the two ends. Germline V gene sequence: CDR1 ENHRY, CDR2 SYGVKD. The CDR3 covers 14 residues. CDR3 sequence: CAISESQNNYGYTF. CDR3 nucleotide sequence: TGTGCCATCAGTGAGTCGCAGAATAACTATGGCTACACCTTC.

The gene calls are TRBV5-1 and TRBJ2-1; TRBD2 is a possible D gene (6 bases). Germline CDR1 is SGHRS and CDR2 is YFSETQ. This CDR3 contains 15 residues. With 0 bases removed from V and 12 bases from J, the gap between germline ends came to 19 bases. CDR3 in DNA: TGCGCCAGCAGCTTGGCCTCTGGACTACCCCTACTGCAGTTCTTC. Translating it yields CASSLASGLPLLQFF.

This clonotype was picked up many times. The CDR3 loop reads CSASPPTGLAGETQYF. The CDR3, as DNA: TGCAGTGCTAGTCCCCCAACGGGACTAGCGGGGGAGACCCAGTACTTC. The V gene is TRBV20-1, the J gene TRBJ2-5; TRBD2 aligns across 13 bases. The CDR3 loop spans 16 amino acids. V lost 3 bases to trimming and J lost 5 bases; unmatched junction nucleotides: 9. Germline V gene lookup returns CDR1 DFQATT and CDR2 SNEGSKA (reference sequence).

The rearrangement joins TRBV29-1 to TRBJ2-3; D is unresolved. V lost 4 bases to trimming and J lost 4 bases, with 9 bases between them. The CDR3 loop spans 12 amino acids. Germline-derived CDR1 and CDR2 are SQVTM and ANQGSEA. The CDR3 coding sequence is TGCAGCGTTGGCGTTAGCTCAGATACGCAGTATTTT. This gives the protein CSVGVSSDTQYF.

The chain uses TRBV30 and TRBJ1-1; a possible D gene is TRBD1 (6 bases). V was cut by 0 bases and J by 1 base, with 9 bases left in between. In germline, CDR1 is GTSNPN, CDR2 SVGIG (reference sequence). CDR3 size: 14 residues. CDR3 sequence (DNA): TGTGCCTGGAGTGTATGGGGACAGAACACTGAAGCTTTCTTT. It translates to CAWSVWGQNTEAFF.

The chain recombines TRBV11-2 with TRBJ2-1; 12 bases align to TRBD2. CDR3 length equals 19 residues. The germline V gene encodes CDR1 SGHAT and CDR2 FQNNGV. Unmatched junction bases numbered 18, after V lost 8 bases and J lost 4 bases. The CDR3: CASGYPPTGTSGPYNEQFF. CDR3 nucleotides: TGTGCCAGCGGATACCCCCCTACCGGGACTAGCGGGCCTTACAATGAGCAGTTCTTC. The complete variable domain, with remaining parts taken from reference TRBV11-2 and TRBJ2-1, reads EAGVAQSPRYKIIEKRQSVAFWCNPISGHATLYWYQQILGQGPKLLIQFQNNGVVDDSQLPKDRFSAERLKGVDSTLKIQPAKLEDSAVYLCASGYPPTGTSGPYNEQFFGPGTRLTVL.

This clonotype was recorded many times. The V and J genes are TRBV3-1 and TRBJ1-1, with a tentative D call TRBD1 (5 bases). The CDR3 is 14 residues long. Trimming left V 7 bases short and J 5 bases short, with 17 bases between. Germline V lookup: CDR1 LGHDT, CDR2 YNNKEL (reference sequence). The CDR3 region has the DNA TGTGCCAGCAACTCAGGGCTGGGACGGACTGAAGCTTTCTTT. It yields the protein CASNSGLGRTEAFF.

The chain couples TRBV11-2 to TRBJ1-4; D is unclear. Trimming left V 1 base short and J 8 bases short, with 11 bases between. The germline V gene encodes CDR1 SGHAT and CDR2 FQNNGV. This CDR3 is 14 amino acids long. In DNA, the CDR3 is TGTGCCAGCAGCTTAGCTTCGATTCGGGAAAAACTGTTTTTT. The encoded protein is CASSLASIREKLFF.

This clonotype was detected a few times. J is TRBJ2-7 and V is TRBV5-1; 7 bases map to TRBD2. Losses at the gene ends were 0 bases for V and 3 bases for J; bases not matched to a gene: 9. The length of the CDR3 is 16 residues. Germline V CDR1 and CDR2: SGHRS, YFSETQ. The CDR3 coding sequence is TGCGCCAGCAGCTTGGCCAGGACGGGAGGTCTCTACGAGCAGTACTTC. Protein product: CASSLARTGGLYEQYF.

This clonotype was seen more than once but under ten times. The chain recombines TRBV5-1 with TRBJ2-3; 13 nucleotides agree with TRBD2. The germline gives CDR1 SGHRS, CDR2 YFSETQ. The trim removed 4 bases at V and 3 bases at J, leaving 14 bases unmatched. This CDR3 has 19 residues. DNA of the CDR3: TGCGCCAGCAGCATACTCGGACTAGCGGGGGACGGCGGAACAGATACGCAGTATTTT. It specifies CASSILGLAGDGGTDTQYF.

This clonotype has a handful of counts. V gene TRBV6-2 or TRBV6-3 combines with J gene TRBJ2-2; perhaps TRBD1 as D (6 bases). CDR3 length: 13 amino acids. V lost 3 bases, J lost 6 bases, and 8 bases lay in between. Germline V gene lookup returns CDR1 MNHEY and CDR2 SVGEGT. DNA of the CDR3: TGTGCCAGCAGTTATAAGGGGGCCGGGGAGCTGTTTTTT. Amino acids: CASSYKGAGELFF.

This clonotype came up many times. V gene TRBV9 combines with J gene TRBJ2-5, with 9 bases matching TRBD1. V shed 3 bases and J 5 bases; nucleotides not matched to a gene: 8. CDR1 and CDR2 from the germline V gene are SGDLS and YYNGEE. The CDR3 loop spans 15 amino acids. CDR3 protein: CASSGWTGVGETQYF. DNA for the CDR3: TGTGCCAGCAGCGGATGGACAGGGGTGGGGGAGACCCAGTACTTC.

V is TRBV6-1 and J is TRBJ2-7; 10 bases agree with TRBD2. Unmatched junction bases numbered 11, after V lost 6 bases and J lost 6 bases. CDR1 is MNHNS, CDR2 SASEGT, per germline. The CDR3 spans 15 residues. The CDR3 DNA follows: TGTGCCAGCAGCTCCCGGGCTAGCGGGAGAATCGAGCAGTACTTC. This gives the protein CASSSRASGRIEQYF.

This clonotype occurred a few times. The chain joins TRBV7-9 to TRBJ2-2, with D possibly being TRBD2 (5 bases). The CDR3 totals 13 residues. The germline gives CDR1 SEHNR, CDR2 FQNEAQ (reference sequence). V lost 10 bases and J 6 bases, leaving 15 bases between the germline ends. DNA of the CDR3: TGTGCCACCTCGAGGTGGAGGTCCGGGGAGCTGTTTTTT. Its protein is CATSRWRSGELFF.

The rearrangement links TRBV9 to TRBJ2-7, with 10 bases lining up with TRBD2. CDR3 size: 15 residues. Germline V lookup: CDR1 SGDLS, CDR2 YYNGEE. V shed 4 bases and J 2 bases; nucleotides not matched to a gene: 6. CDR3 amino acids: CASSYGLAEPYEQYF. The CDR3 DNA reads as TGTGCCAGCAGCTACGGACTAGCGGAGCCCTACGAGCAGTACTTC.

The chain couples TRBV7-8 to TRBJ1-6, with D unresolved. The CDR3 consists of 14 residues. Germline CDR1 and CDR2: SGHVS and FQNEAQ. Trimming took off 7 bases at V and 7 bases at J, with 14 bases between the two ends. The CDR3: CASTPVGGNSPLHF. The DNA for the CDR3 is TGTGCCAGCACGCCAGTGGGTGGAAATTCACCCCTCCACTTT.

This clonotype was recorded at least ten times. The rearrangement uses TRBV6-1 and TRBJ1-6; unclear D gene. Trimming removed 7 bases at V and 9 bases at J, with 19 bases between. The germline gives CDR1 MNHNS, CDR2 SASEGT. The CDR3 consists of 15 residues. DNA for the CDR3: TGTGCCAGCAATCCCCGTGGCAGCTTGACTTCACCCCTCCACTTT. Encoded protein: CASNPRGSLTSPLHF.

The CDR3 coding sequence is TGTGCCAGCAGCTTTATGGGCGAGAACCCGTACAATGAGCAGTTCTTC. It yields the protein CASSFMGENPYNEQFF. This sequence joins TRBV7-9 and TRBJ2-1; no reliable D call. V was trimmed by 3 bases and J by 4 bases, leaving 16 bases between them. The germline gives CDR1 SEHNR, CDR2 FQNEAQ (reference sequence). The CDR3 has 16 residues.

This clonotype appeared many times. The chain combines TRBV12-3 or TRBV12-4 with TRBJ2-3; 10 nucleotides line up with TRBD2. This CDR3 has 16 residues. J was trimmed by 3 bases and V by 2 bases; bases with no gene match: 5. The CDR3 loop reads CASSLKAGGPTDTQYF. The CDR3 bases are TGTGCCAGCAGTTTAAAAGCGGGGGGGCCAACAGATACGCAGTATTTT.

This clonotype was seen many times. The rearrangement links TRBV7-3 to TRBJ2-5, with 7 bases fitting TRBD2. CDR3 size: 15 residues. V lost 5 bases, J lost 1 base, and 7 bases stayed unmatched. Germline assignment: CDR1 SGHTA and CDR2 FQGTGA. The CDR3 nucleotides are TGTGCCAGCAGCCCCGGCGGGGGAGGCCAAGAGACCCAGTACTTC. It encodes CASSPGGGGQETQYF.

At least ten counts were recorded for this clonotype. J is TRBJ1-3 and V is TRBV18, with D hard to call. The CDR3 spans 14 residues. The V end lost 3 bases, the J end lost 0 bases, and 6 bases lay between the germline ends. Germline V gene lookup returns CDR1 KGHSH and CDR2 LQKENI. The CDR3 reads CASSPIRSGNTIYF. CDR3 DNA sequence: TGTGCCAGCTCACCCATTCGCTCTGGAAACACCATATATTTT.

CDR3: CASRQGYGGNTIYF. Written as DNA, the CDR3 is TGTGCCAGCAGACAGGGGTATGGGGGAAACACCATATATTTT. The gene calls are TRBV7-2 and TRBJ1-3; 7 nucleotides match TRBD1. The CDR3 is 14 residues long. V shed 6 bases and J 4 bases; nucleotides not matched to a gene: 6. Germline V gene data show CDR1 as SGHTA and CDR2 as FQGNSA.